This T cell receptor (beta chain) was recovered during a study of T cells in Graves' hyperthyroidism and ophthalmopathy (dated by TCRdb to about 2019). General notes on the study: TCR V-J signatures able to tell the groups apart were searched for in a discovery cohort of 100 patients, of whom under 45 had Graves' ophthalmopathy and 55 to 65 had stable Graves' hyperthyroidism. For training and testing, the roughly 93 patients in the discovery cohort were randomly divided in a 7:3 ratio. After sampling, hyperthyroidism patients received methimazole starting at 30 mg daily, and ophthalmopathy patients received high-dose intravenous methylprednisolone. The paper describes TCR Vbeta CDR3 sequencing of 140 or so peripheral blood samples, made up of about 41 ophthalmopathy patients, roughly 75 hyperthyroidism patients and roughly 17 progressor patients. In addition, the study compared T-cell repertoires in thyroid tissue and in blood from six Graves' hyperthyroidism patients. Whether ophthalmopathy could be predicted prospectively was tested in an independent validation cohort made up of about 18 hyperthyroidism patients plus 17 patients who later progressed to ophthalmopathy.

Amplification of TCR beta CDR3 regions was carried out from RNA transcripts. The TCR CDR3 was subjected to a first round of RT-PCR using the HTBI primer set and the Qiagen OneStep RT-PCR kit. A second multiplex PCR round built the libraries, followed by size selection and purification. Libraries were sequenced paired-end with 100 bp reads on an Illumina HiSeq2000. Regarding the original processing steps: SOAPnuke was used to process the raw data, removing reads that contained adapters or uncalled bases, had a mean Phred below 15, or lacked an exact match to the constant primer or identifier. High-quality paired reads were merged with COPE v1.2.5, and unique nucleotide sequences were defined as clonotypes. MiTCR v1.1 was used to align clonotypes to the IMGT TRBV, TRBD and TRBJ reference segments. The analysis included only V-J combinations with a frequency above 0.0001, which together covered approximately 99% of the repertoires. A TCS score was defined as the ratio between F50 (clonal expansion) and ExV (chaos), using BLOSUM62-based TCRdist between CDR3 peptides within each V-J. Welch's t-statistics and random forest reduced 500 to 650 V-J features to 10 to 15, which were used in a naive Bayes classifier (R e1071). Using fastp trimming at Q25 and MiXCR clonotype assembly, TCRdb reanalyzed the public sequencing data and kept in-frame beta chains. Rows with one shared CDR3 protein collapse into an entry with the most common genes and DNA. In this record, the V and J calls reflect TCRdb's handling and not the investigators' own analysis. The sample table lists roughly 580,000 distinct CDR3 sequences, just over 45% of them with a count of one. The leading ten clones occupy roughly 8.2% of the sample.

V is reduced by 6 bases and J by 3 bases, leaving a spacing of 12 bases between them. Inclusive of the bounding cysteine and phenylalanine, the CDR3 is 13 residues long. Only the CDR3 portion is preserved as DNA: 39 bases, with reading frame beginning at the first base. Graves' hyperthyroidism was defined as stable when no progression to ophthalmopathy occurred over 18 months of follow-up. Hyperthyroidism patients were newly diagnosed, with disease duration under 2 months, and aged 18 to 65 years. The study excluded patients with uncontrolled infections, other autoimmune diseases, pregnancy or lactation. Diagnoses were established on the basis of clinical symptoms, serum thyroxine and TRAb, thyroid ultrasound, and orbital computed tomography. Trizol reagent was used to extract total RNA, and RNA quality was then checked on an Agilent 2100 Bioanalyzer. This clonotype has just a few counts. No antigen is known for it. No base quality information exists; no much larger clone differs at one position.

The full study reports these points: In validation, the model predicted progression to ophthalmopathy with roughly 66% sensitivity and roughly 72% specificity, a median of approximately 6.7 months before onset. Ophthalmopathy was separated from stable hyperthyroidism by a 13 V-J signature model, with over 85% sensitivity and roughly 81% specificity obtained in cross-validation and 80%/75% obtained in testing. Blood samples also contained most of the expanded thyroid clonotypes (frequency above 0.001), which suggests that blood repertoires may reflect thyroid immune responses. No statistical method was used to set the sample size in advance, and investigators knew the group allocation.

Sequencing was done on a sample of peripheral blood or thyroid tissue (not recorded which). The chain joins TRBV12-3 or TRBV12-4 to TRBJ2-7, with a tentative D gene TRBD1 over 6 matching bases. The clonotype originates from a woman in her late teens or twenties with Graves' hyperthyroidism. Donor details come from another sample of the same person, matched by shared clones. The CDR3 protein is CASRADSYYEQYF. The nucleotides read TGTGCCAGCAGAGCGGACAGTTACTACGAGCAGTACTTC.